This T cell receptor (beta chain) was identified in a study of T cells after yellow fever vaccination. Via MiXCR, TCRdb re-called the 5' RACE reads, giving one row per CDR3 protein. The table has 170,000 or so distinct CDR3 sequences, approximately 6.2% seen once; the top ten hold just under 3%. This clonotype was observed many times. Per germline, CDR1 ENHRY and CDR2 SYGVKD. The CDR3 is 14 residues long. With V trimmed by 6 bases and J by 8 bases, 10 bases remained unmatched. This chain links TRBV10-3 with TRBJ1-2, with TRBD1 matching over 9 bases. This clonotype was obtained from a man between 18 and 35 years old who received the YFV17D yellow fever vaccine. This sample comprised CD4+ T cells sorted from PBMCs, obtained on the day of the first yellow fever vaccination. The CDR3 coding sequence is TGTGCCATCAGCCTAACAGGGGGCGAGCGCGGCTACACCTTC. Its translation is CAISLTGGERGYTF.